The 9 T cell receptor beta chains given below trace back to one sample, sequenced in a study of blood T cell repertoires in COVID-19. Repertoires were generated with immunoSEQ multiplex PCR, while TCRdb's copy carries only in-frame clones and drops some. This table holds some 130,000 clones, about four fifths found once. The specimen sequenced was peripheral blood. Receptors were obtained from a woman in her forties or fifties with acute or convalescent COVID-19.

The V call is TRBV5-6, the J call TRBJ1-1; no clear D gene. The V and J ends lost 6 bases and 1 base respectively, with 10 bases between them. This CDR3 comprises 13 residues. Per germline, CDR1 SGHDT and CDR2 YYEEEE. The CDR3 coding sequence is TGTGCCAGCACCGAAGACACGAACACTGAAGCTTTCTTT. Protein: CASTEDTNTEAFF.

The chain uses TRBV6-5 and TRBJ2-4; TRBD2 matches at 10 bases. Unmatched junction bases numbered 2, after V lost 7 bases and J lost 5 bases. The CDR3 is 13 residues long. Germline V lookup: CDR1 MNHEY, CDR2 SVGAGI. CDR3 DNA: TGTGCCAGCACCACTAGCGGGGAAAACATTCAGTACTTC. As protein: CASTTSGENIQYF.

CDR3 bases: TGTGCCAGCAGTTTAGGCGGACAGGGGGCAGTCAGTAATTCACCCCTCCACTTT. Its translation: CASSLGGQGAVSNSPLHF. The chain combines TRBV28 with TRBJ1-6; 11 bases match TRBD1. Germline V gives CDR1 MDHEN, CDR2 SYDVKM. Trimming cost V 2 bases and J 6 bases; bases outside gene matches: 9. The CDR3 sequence is 18 residues long.

This chain connects TRBV4-1 to TRBJ2-7; 12 positions match TRBD1. V shed 4 bases, J shed 1 base, and the junction held 14 bases outside the gene matches. Germline V gene sequence: CDR1 MGHRA, CDR2 YSYEKL. The CDR3 sequence is 19 residues long. CDR3 DNA sequence: TGCGCCAGCAGCCTAAATTCCGGGACAGGGGGCGCCGGGTCCTACGAGCAGTACTTC. This translates into CASSLNSGTGGAGSYEQYF.

V and J are TRBV10-1 and TRBJ1-1, with D perhaps TRBD1 (5 bases). The CDR3 is 14 residues long. From germline, CDR1 is WNHNN and CDR2 SYGVQD (reference sequence). V was clipped by 0 bases and J by 4 bases, with 9 bases between them. The chain's CDR3 is CASSESGGGTEAFF. For the CDR3, the DNA is TGCGCCAGCAGTGAGTCGGGGGGGGGCACTGAAGCTTTCTTT.

The chain uses TRBV7-8 and TRBJ1-2, with 8 bases matching TRBD1. The ends lost 1 base at V and 4 bases at J; junction bases unmatched: 11. CDR3 length: 17 amino acids. From germline, CDR1 is SGHVS and CDR2 FQNEAQ. The CDR3, as DNA: TGTGCCAGCAGCTTAGGCGGGCAAGGACAGGGCGGCTATGGCTACACCTTC. It yields the protein CASSLGGQGQGGYGYTF.

CDR3 sequence reads: CASRSGQGFGDEQYF. The CDR3 DNA is TGTGCCAGTAGGTCCGGACAGGGGTTTGGAGACGAGCAGTACTTC. The rearrangement uses TRBV19 and TRBJ2-7; TRBD1 aligns across 9 bases. The germline V gene encodes CDR1 LNHDA and CDR2 SQIVND (reference sequence). The CDR3 totals 15 residues. After removal of 6 bases from V and 5 bases from J, the junction contained 11 bases not matched to a gene.

The chain couples TRBV6-5 to TRBJ1-1; D perhaps matches TRBD1 (6 bases). Per the germline V gene, CDR1 is MNHEY and CDR2 is SVGAGI. There are 15 residues in the CDR3. Trimming left V 4 bases short and J 0 bases short, with 12 bases between. In DNA, the CDR3 is TGTGCCAGCAGTTTGGGGCCAGGGGTGAACACTGAAGCTTTCTTT. This encodes CASSLGPGVNTEAFF.

The chain recombines TRBV7-2 with TRBJ2-2, with TRBD2 matching over 12 bases. Germline V CDR1 and CDR2: SGHTA, FQGNSA. The CDR3 loop spans 16 amino acids. The V gene end was trimmed by 1 base and the J gene end by 6 bases; junction bases not matched to a gene: 3. CDR3 sequence: CASSLVLAGGPGELFF. The CDR3 DNA reads as TGTGCCAGCAGCTTAGTGCTAGCGGGGGGGCCCGGGGAGCTGTTTTTT. Full variable domain (missing parts from reference TRBV7-2 and TRBJ2-2): GAGVSQSPSNKVTEKGKDVELRCDPISGHTALYWYRQSLGQGLEFLIYFQGNSAPDKSGLPSDRFSAERTGGSVSTLTIQRTQQEDSAVYLCASSLVLAGGPGELFFGEGSRLTVL.